The 24 T cell receptor beta chains below all came from one sample that was sequenced in a study of vaccination effects on CD4 cells after COVID-19. Sequencing followed a ViraFEST assay step that expanded antigen-specific CD4+ T cells with viral peptide pools. Cells that had been cultured for nine to eleven days were the source of isolated CD4+ T cells. The study found no prior SARS-CoV-2 infection in the vaccine recipients, who tested negative for nucleocapsid antibodies. Clones were sequenced by immunoSEQ multiplex PCR, and TCRdb holds only the in-frame ones, with some missing. The table includes roughly 41,000 clones, roughly 70% detected once. The antigens these receptors bind are not known. The sequencing used CD4+ T cells from PBMCs cultured with HCoV-OC43 spike peptides, collected before COVID-19 vaccination. Subset indicated: HCoV-OC43 spike overlapping peptide pool stimulation. These receptors originate from a human donor who received a COVID-19 vaccine.

In this sample, this clone turned up a few times. The rearrangement uses TRBV5-4 and TRBJ1-3, with D perhaps TRBD1 (6 bases). Germline CDR1 SGHNT, CDR2 YYREEE (reference sequence). CDR3 length: 13 residues. V dropped 3 bases and J dropped 8 bases, with 12 bases sitting between them. The CDR3 nucleotides are TGTGCCAGCAGCTCGGGGCGACAGGACACCATATATTTT. It is translated as CASSSGRQDTIYF. The full variable domain, its missing parts supplied by reference TRBV5-4 and TRBJ1-3, is ETGVTQSPTHLIKTRGQQVTLRCSSQSGHNTVSWYQQALGQGPQFIFQYYREEENGRGNFPPRFSGLQFPNYSSELNVNALELDDSALYLCASSSGRQDTIYFGEGSWLTVV.

This clone is medium-sized. The chain has TRBV28 and TRBJ1-1; possibly TRBD1 for D (5 bases). There are 13 residues in the CDR3. Trimming left V 7 bases short and J 9 bases short, with 18 bases between. CDR1 and CDR2 (germline): MDHEN, SYDVKM. The CDR3 reads CASIPPGTIKAFF. The DNA of the CDR3 is TGTGCCAGCATCCCTCCAGGGACGATTAAAGCTTTCTTT.

The V call is TRBV25-1, the J call TRBJ1-1, with no clear D. V shed 1 base and J shed 1 base, with 16 bases lying between them. The germline V gene has CDR1 MGHDK and CDR2 SYGVNS. CDR3 size: 17 residues. The CDR3 nucleotides read TGTGCCAGCAGTGAATCCGGTAGTCTGGGAAGGAACACTGAAGCTTTCTTT. Translating it yields CASSESGSLGRNTEAFF.

J is TRBJ1-2 and V is TRBV5-5; D is unresolved. Trimming shortened V by 0 bases and J by 8 bases, and 11 bases separated the two germline ends. Germline CDR1 and CDR2: SGHKS and YYEKEE (reference sequence). The CDR3 is 13 residues long. CDR3 amino acids: CASSLDWVGGYTF. The CDR3 nucleotides are TGTGCCAGCAGCTTGGATTGGGTAGGAGGCTACACCTTC.

The gene calls are TRBV5-8 and TRBJ2-2, with D possibly TRBD2 on 6 matching bases. Per the germline V gene, CDR1 is SGHTS and CDR2 is YDEGEE. V was pared by 0 bases and J by 6 bases, with 12 bases between. The CDR3 runs to 15 residues. The DNA of the CDR3 is TGTGCCAGCAGCTTGGGGAGGGAGAGGCCCGGGGAGCTGTTTTTT. Translation gives CASSLGRERPGELFF.

A remark on this clone: One end of the junction varies from germline; a read error may be responsible. This chain connects TRBV7-7 to TRBJ1-2; TRBD1 matches at 9 bases. The CDR3 spans 14 residues. Germline lookup yields CDR1 SSHAT and CDR2 FNYEAQ (reference sequence). The CDR3 here is CASSSIDRGSGYTF. DNA of the CDR3: TGTGCTAGCAGTTCCATCGACAGGGGGTCTGGCTACACCTTC.

The chain carries TRBV19 and TRBJ2-5; 9 bases agree with TRBD2. The CDR3 consists of 15 residues. V was pared by 7 bases and J by 5 bases, with 11 bases of the junction left unmatched. The germline V gene encodes CDR1 LNHDA and CDR2 SQIVND (reference sequence). The CDR3 nucleotides are TGTGCCAGTAAAGGCGGGAGGGTCAGTAAGGAGACCCAGTACTTC. The encoded protein is CASKGGRVSKETQYF.

The rearrangement joins TRBV7-9 to TRBJ1-1; no reliable D call. The V end was cut by 2 bases, the J end by 1 base, with 5 bases between. The germline CDR1 and CDR2 sequences are SEHNR and FQNEAQ (reference sequence). The CDR3 spans 13 residues. As DNA, the CDR3 is TGTGCCAGCAGCTTATCAGAGAACACTGAAGCTTTCTTT. Its protein product is CASSLSENTEAFF.

The CDR3 sequence is CASSHRSSYNEQFF. In DNA form, the CDR3 reads TGTGCCAGCAGCCACAGAAGCTCCTACAATGAGCAGTTCTTC. The chain combines TRBV11-3 with TRBJ2-1, with D unresolved. Germline CDR1 and CDR2: SGHNT and YENEEA. The CDR3 is 14 residues long. V was shortened by 5 bases and J by 0 bases, with 8 bases between the two germline ends.

This sequence joins TRBV19 and TRBJ1-1; D is uncertain. V lost 3 bases to trimming and J lost 1 base, with 3 bases between them. The germline gives CDR1 LNHDA, CDR2 SQIVND (reference sequence). CDR3 length: 12 residues. The chain's CDR3 is CASSMRNTEAFF. CDR3 nucleotide sequence: TGTGCCAGTAGTATGCGGAACACTGAAGCTTTCTTT.

The chain carries TRBV5-8 and TRBJ2-2, with 7 bases aligning to TRBD2. J lost 6 bases, V lost 2 bases, and 4 bases had no gene match. Germline-derived CDR1 and CDR2 are SGHTS and YDEGEE. This CDR3 contains 14 residues. This chain's CDR3 is CASSFLGGAGELFF. The DNA for the CDR3 is TGTGCCAGCAGCTTCCTTGGGGGGGCCGGGGAGCTGTTTTTT.

The chain links TRBV6-5 to TRBJ2-3; TRBD2 agrees at 8 bases. Germline V gene lookup returns CDR1 MNHEY and CDR2 SVGAGI. This CDR3 contains 15 residues. The V gene end was trimmed by 5 bases and the J gene end by 4 bases; junction bases not matched to a gene: 8. In nucleotides, the CDR3 is TGTGCCAGCAGTCGGGGGGGGTCCGTCGCAGATACGCAGTATTTT. Amino acids: CASSRGGSVADTQYF.

J is TRBJ2-3 and V is TRBV4-3; TRBD2 might be the D (5 bases). With 1 base removed from V and 7 bases from J, the gap between germline ends came to 12 bases. Germline CDR1 and CDR2: LGHNA and YSLEER. CDR3 size: 14 residues. The CDR3 DNA reads as TGCGCCAGCAGCCAAGTAGCGCACTTGAATACGCAGTATTTT. Protein: CASSQVAHLNTQYF.

This chain links TRBV13 with TRBJ1-1; 7 bases align to TRBD1. From germline, CDR1 is PRHDT and CDR2 FYEKMQ (reference sequence). The CDR3 is 15 amino acids. Germline trimming cut 3 bases from V and 1 base from J; bases unmatched to any gene: 5. The DNA of the CDR3 is TGTGCCAGCAGCTTCCTGGGGACAGAGAACACTGAAGCTTTCTTT. Translation: CASSFLGTENTEAFF. Variable domain in full (rest from reference TRBV13 and TRBJ1-1): AAGVIQSPRHLIKEKRETATLKCYPIPRHDTVYWYQQGPGQDPQFLISFYEKMQSDKGSIPDRFSAQQFSDYHSELNMSSLELGDSALYFCASSFLGTENTEAFFGQGTRLTVV.

The chain combines TRBV6-2 or TRBV6-3 with TRBJ1-2; D is possibly TRBD1 (5 bases). Germline assignment: CDR1 MNHEY and CDR2 SVGEGT. This CDR3 region has 18 residues. V was cut by 0 bases and J by 2 bases, with 19 bases left in between. Written as DNA, the CDR3 is TGTGCCAGCAGTTACTCGATTCTTCAGGGTCCTTCGAACTATGGCTACACCTTC. This codes for CASSYSILQGPSNYGYTF.

The chain links TRBV25-1 to TRBJ2-1; D may be TRBD2 (5 bases). Per the germline V gene, CDR1 is MGHDK and CDR2 is SYGVNS. This CDR3 comprises 11 residues. V lost 5 bases and J 8 bases, leaving 7 bases between the germline ends. In DNA, the CDR3 is TGTGCCAGCAGTCCGAGGGATGAGCAGTTCTTC. Protein product: CASSPRDEQFF. Together with reference TRBV25-1 and TRBJ2-1, the CDR3 gives the full variable domain: EADIYQTPRYLVIGTGKKITLECSQTMGHDKMYWYQQDPGMELHLIHYSYGVNSTEKGDLSSESTVSRIRTEHFPLTLESARPSHTSQYLCASSPRDEQFFGPGTRLTVL.

This clone was picked up a small number of times. The chain employs TRBV7-2 and TRBJ2-3, with D unclear. The CDR3 is 15 residues long. V dropped 2 bases and J dropped 4 bases, with 13 bases sitting between them. Per germline, CDR1 SGHTA and CDR2 FQGNSA. The CDR3 sequence is CASSLSGLIADTQYF. Here the CDR3 DNA reads TGTGCCAGCAGCTTAAGTGGCCTGATCGCAGATACGCAGTATTTT.

V is TRBV5-1 and J is TRBJ2-3, with 10 bases aligning to TRBD2. Germline V CDR1 and CDR2: SGHRS, YFSETQ. CDR3 length: 17 residues. V lost 3 bases to trimming and J lost 0 bases; unmatched junction nucleotides: 7. The CDR3 region is CASSSSLLAGSTDTQYF. CDR3 sequence (DNA): TGCGCCAGCAGCTCGAGTTTACTAGCGGGGAGCACAGATACGCAGTATTTT.

The gene calls are TRBV30 and TRBJ2-7, with D perhaps TRBD1 or TRBD2 (6 bases each). Per germline, CDR1 GTSNPN and CDR2 SVGIG (reference sequence). This CDR3 is 13 amino acids long. V lost 7 bases to trimming and J lost 2 bases, with 15 bases between them. In nucleotides, the CDR3 is TGTGCCTTTCAAAAACGGGGGCCCTACGAGCAGTACTTC. It codes for CAFQKRGPYEQYF.

This chain links TRBV6-2 or TRBV6-3 with TRBJ2-2; D is perhaps TRBD1 (6 bases). Trimming pared 2 bases from V and 6 bases from J, leaving 10 bases between. CDR1 and CDR2 (germline): MNHEY, SVGEGT. This CDR3 spans 14 amino acids. The CDR3 spells CASSYRQVSGELFF. In DNA, the CDR3 is TGTGCCAGCAGTTACCGACAGGTCTCCGGGGAGCTGTTTTTT.

This chain connects TRBV25-1 to TRBJ2-2; 10 bases align to TRBD2. J gave up 5 bases and V 9 bases, and 15 bases lay outside the gene matches. The CDR3 runs 17 residues. Germline lookup yields CDR1 MGHDK and CDR2 SYGVNS. The CDR3 nucleotides are TGTGCCAGAAGTCAGAAAGCGGGAGGGCCGCGGACCGGGGAGCTGTTTTTT. It encodes CARSQKAGGPRTGELFF.

The chain combines TRBV24-1 with TRBJ2-5, with a weak D call TRBD1 (6 bases). Germline V gene sequence: CDR1 KGHDR, CDR2 SFDVKD. V was trimmed by 9 bases and J by 0 bases, leaving 19 bases between them. The CDR3 has 16 amino acids. CDR3 loop: CATGRRGYRDQETQYF. CDR3 DNA: TGTGCCACCGGAAGAAGGGGGTACAGGGACCAAGAGACCCAGTACTTC.

J is TRBJ1-2 and V is TRBV30; 7 bases agree with TRBD1. CDR3 length equals 14 residues. V lost 4 bases to trimming and J lost 8 bases; unmatched junction nucleotides: 13. The germline V gene encodes CDR1 GTSNPN and CDR2 SVGIG (reference sequence). The CDR3 reads CAWTPSPGGGGYTF. CDR3 DNA sequence: TGTGCCTGGACCCCTTCCCCAGGGGGAGGCGGCTACACCTTC.

The V gene is TRBV5-1, the J gene TRBJ2-2, with TRBD2 matching over 11 bases. From germline, CDR1 is SGHRS and CDR2 YFSETQ. Unmatched junction bases numbered 8, after V lost 4 bases and J lost 3 bases. This CDR3 contains 17 residues. DNA of the CDR3: TGCGCCAGCAGCCACCTAGCGGGGGGCGGCGACACCGGGGAGCTGTTTTTT. Protein sequence: CASSHLAGGGDTGELFF.